A selection of T cell receptor beta chains follows, all from one sample in a study of control samples from healthy donors and cancer patients. Profiled with immunoSEQ multiplex PCR; TCRdb holds only in-frame clones, not every one. The sample lists about 150,000 clones, about 94% occurring once. The sequencing input was blood. The source is a man aged 50-59 years in good health. The CDR3 runs from the conserved cysteine through the conserved F or W. The D gene is left open where the match is weak. Not every row has a clone size; where given, it reads once, few, many or a size class.

>NA|TRBV11-2|NA|TRBJ2-3
CASSLGIDPSTDTQYF
TGTGCCAGCAGCTTAGGAATAGACCCTAGCACAGATACGCAGTATTTT
>NA|TRBV6-5|NA|TRBJ1-2
CASSRSANYGYTF
TGTGCCAGCAGTAGGAGTGCGAACTATGGCTACACCTTC
>NA|TRBV7-3|NA|TRBJ2-3
CASSLGGLTDTQYF
TGTGCCAGCAGCTTAGGGGGCCTCACAGATACGCAGTATTTT
>NA|TRBV27|once|TRBJ1-2
CASSFRTGLGYTF
TGTGCCAGCAGTTTCCGTACAGGGCTAGGCTACACCTTC
>TRBD2|TRBV11-2|NA|TRBJ2-5
CASTPSGSRVETQYF
TGTGCCAGCACCCCTAGCGGGAGTAGGGTAGAGACCCAGTACTTC
>NA|TRBV18|NA|TRBJ2-1
CASSPPGSDRDNEQFF
TGTGCCAGCTCACCACCCGGGAGTGACAGGGACAATGAGCAGTTCTTC
>NA|TRBV4-1|NA|TRBJ2-7
CASSRGQNSYEQYF
TGCGCCAGCAGCCGGGGTCAGAACTCCTACGAGCAGTACTTC
>TRBD2|TRBV28|NA|TRBJ2-7
CASSFGLAGDYEQYF
TGTGCCAGCAGTTTCGGGCTAGCGGGAGACTACGAGCAGTACTTC
>NA|TRBV19|NA|TRBJ1-6
CASHSPGDSPLHF
TGTGCCAGTCACAGTCCAGGGGATTCACCCCTCCACTTT
>TRBD2|TRBV7-8|NA|TRBJ2-1
CASSLGTASGTGDEQFF
TGTGCCAGCAGCTTAGGTACGGCTAGCGGCACTGGGGATGAGCAGTTCTTC
>TRBD1|TRBV7-3|once|TRBJ2-1
CASSPRTGGYNEQFF
TGTGCCAGCAGCCCAAGGACAGGGGGATACAATGAGCAGTTCTTC
>NA|TRBV3-1/TRBV3-2|NA|TRBJ1-2
CASSQGTGIANYGYTF
TGTGCCAGCAGCCAAGGTACAGGGATAGCTAACTATGGCTACACCTTC
>NA|TRBV20-1|NA|TRBJ2-3
CSARDLASVYF
TGCAGTGCTAGAGATCTGGCGAGTGTGTATTTT
>TRBD2|TRBV2|NA|TRBJ2-7
CASSWTSEKYEQYF
TGTGCCAGCAGTTGGACTAGCGAGAAATACGAGCAGTACTTC
>TRBD1|TRBV7-9|NA|TRBJ2-1
CASSWQGADEQFF
TGTGCCAGCAGCTGGCAGGGGGCGGATGAGCAGTTCTTC
>NA|TRBV5-1|NA|TRBJ1-3
CASSLLGRADGNTIYF
TGCGCCAGCAGCTTGCTGGGCAGGGCTGACGGAAACACCATATATTTT
>NA|TRBV6-6|NA|TRBJ2-1
CASSYEASGNEQFF
TGTGCCAGCAGTTACGAAGCCAGTGGCAATGAGCAGTTCTTC
>NA|TRBV6-1|NA|TRBJ2-7
CASSESESEQYF
TGTGCCAGCAGTGAATCGGAGTCCGAGCAGTACTTC
>TRBD2|TRBV4-2|NA|TRBJ2-4
CASSQGLTSGIQYF
TGTGCCAGCAGCCAAGGGTTGACTAGCGGGATTCAGTACTTC
>TRBD2|TRBV19|NA|TRBJ2-2
CASGTSENTGELFF
TGTGCCAGTGGGACTAGCGAGAACACCGGGGAGCTGTTTTTT
>TRBD2|TRBV5-1|NA|TRBJ2-1
CASSFGGSSYNEQFF
TGCGCCAGCAGCTTCGGCGGGAGTTCCTACAATGAGCAGTTCTTC
>NA|TRBV28|NA|TRBJ2-3
CASIQGLGTDTQYF
TGTGCCAGCATCCAGGGATTGGGCACAGATACGCAGTATTTT
>NA|TRBV12-2|NA|TRBJ1-1
CASRSPGVRDGMNTEAFF
TGTGCAAGTCGCTCACCAGGGGTGCGAGACGGTATGAACACTGAAGCTTTCTTT
>NA|TRBV30|few|TRBJ1-5
CAWSRGNNQPQHF
TGTGCCTGGAGTCGGGGAAACAATCAGCCCCAGCATTTT
>TRBD2|TRBV6-4|NA|TRBJ2-7
CASRLLIRTSGRAGYEQYF
TGTGCCAGCAGATTACTAATTAGGACTAGCGGGAGGGCCGGTTACGAGCAGTACTTC
>NA|TRBV24-1|NA|TRBJ2-1
CATSDFGSPLNEQFF
TGTGCCACCAGTGATTTTGGTAGTCCCCTCAATGAGCAGTTCTTC
>TRBD2|TRBV6-5|NA|TRBJ2-7
CASTGLAGESYEQYF
TGTGCCAGCACAGGACTAGCGGGAGAATCCTACGAGCAGTACTTC
>NA|TRBV6-5|NA|TRBJ2-2
CASSRYRVAGELFF
TGTGCCAGCAGCCGGTACAGGGTCGCCGGGGAGCTGTTTTTT
>NA|TRBV19|NA|TRBJ1-5
CASNNGGGQPQHF
TGTGCCAGTAACAACGGGGGGGGCCAGCCCCAGCATTTT
>TRBD1|TRBV5-1|NA|TRBJ2-7
CASSLSPGQSYEQYF
TGCGCCAGCAGCTTGTCTCCGGGACAGTCCTACGAGCAGTACTTC
>NA|TRBV27|NA|TRBJ2-2
CASSALPYTGELFF
TGTGCCAGCAGCGCCTTGCCCTACACCGGGGAGCTGTTTTTT
>TRBD1|TRBV15|NA|TRBJ2-7
CATSPDRGYDEQYF
TGTGCCACCAGCCCAGACAGGGGTTACGATGAGCAGTACTTC
>NA|TRBV9|NA|TRBJ1-1
CASSVDPTAEAFF
TGTGCCAGCAGCGTAGACCCGACGGCTGAAGCTTTCTTT
>TRBD2|TRBV19|few|TRBJ2-7
CASRDSGSLGEQYF
TGTGCCAGTAGAGATAGCGGGTCGCTAGGGGAGCAGTACTTC
>NA|TRBV6-2/TRBV6-3|NA|TRBJ2-7
CASSWTTAYEQYF
TGTGCCAGCAGTTGGACTACAGCCTACGAGCAGTACTTC
>NA|TRBV24-1|NA|TRBJ2-1
CATSDLELSGGKFF
TGTGCCACCAGTGATTTGGAGTTAAGCGGTGGAAAGTTCTTC
>NA|TRBV30|NA|TRBJ2-5
CAWSGRETQYF
TGTGCCTGGAGTGGACGAGAGACCCAGTACTTC
>NA|TRBV19|NA|TRBJ1-3
CASSIMTGNTIYF
TGTGCCAGTAGTATTATGACGGGCAACACCATATATTTT
>NA|TRBV7-6|NA|TRBJ1-5
CASSLEQGQPQHF
TGTGCCAGCAGCTTAGAACAGGGTCAGCCCCAGCATTTT
>NA|TRBV7-8|NA|TRBJ2-2
CASSPGTGTGELFF
TGTGCCAGCAGCCCTGGGACTGGCACCGGGGAGCTGTTTTTT
>NA|TRBV29-1|NA|TRBJ2-2
CSVERWTGGYTGELFF
TGCAGCGTTGAAAGGTGGACTGGGGGTTACACCGGGGAGCTGTTTTTT
>NA|TRBV6-1|NA|TRBJ2-5
CASSEGTFVSFQETQYF
TGTGCCAGCAGTGAAGGGACTTTCGTTTCCTTCCAAGAGACCCAGTACTTC
>NA|TRBV5-6|NA|TRBJ1-1
CASSPSSGGEAFF
TGTGCCAGCAGCCCATCGTCGGGAGGTGAAGCTTTCTTT
>NA|TRBV6-5|NA|TRBJ2-7
CASTREQIGEQYF
TGTGCCAGCACCCGGGAGCAGATAGGCGAGCAGTACTTC
>NA|TRBV9|NA|TRBJ2-5
CASSVAGGVGETQYF
TGTGCCAGCAGCGTAGCCGGGGGAGTGGGAGAGACCCAGTACTTC
>TRBD1|TRBV5-4|NA|TRBJ1-6
CASSSGTDFSPLHF
TGTGCCAGCAGCTCGGGGACAGACTTTTCACCCCTCCACTTT
>NA|TRBV4-2|once|TRBJ2-2
CASSQEFTTHTGELFF
TGTGCCAGCAGCCAAGAGTTTACTACTCACACCGGGGAGCTGTTTTTT
>TRBD2|TRBV2|NA|TRBJ2-5
CASSPGTSGSSPQYF
TGTGCCAGCAGTCCCGGGACTAGCGGGAGTTCCCCCCAGTACTTC
>NA|TRBV7-2|NA|TRBJ1-5
CASSLPSGGQPQHF
TGTGCCAGCAGCTTACCCTCGGGGGGTCAGCCCCAGCATTTT
>TRBD1|TRBV7-9|NA|TRBJ1-1
CASSPGQGTEAFF
TGTGCCAGCAGCCCAGGACAGGGCACTGAAGCTTTCTTT
>TRBD1|TRBV30|NA|TRBJ2-7
CAWSGPGRQGREQYF
TGTGCCTGGAGTGGCCCCGGCCGACAGGGCCGAGAGCAGTACTTC
>NA|TRBV19|NA|TRBJ1-5
CASTQSGSGREPQHF
TGTGCCAGTACCCAATCGGGGTCAGGTCGAGAGCCCCAGCATTTT
>NA|TRBV7-9|NA|TRBJ2-1
CASSQGPRGLNEQFF
TGTGCCAGCAGCCAAGGACCTAGGGGGTTGAATGAGCAGTTCTTC
>NA|TRBV7-2|NA|TRBJ1-2
CASSRELNYGYTF
TGTGCCAGCAGCCGGGAACTTAACTATGGCTACACCTTC
>TRBD1|TRBV11-2|NA|TRBJ1-2
CASSLAQGADGYTF
TGTGCCAGCAGCTTAGCACAGGGGGCGGATGGCTACACCTTC
>TRBD2|TRBV30|NA|TRBJ2-1
CAWQTGTTYNEQFF
TGTGCCTGGCAAACCGGGACTACTTACAATGAGCAGTTCTTC
>NA|TRBV6-1|NA|TRBJ2-7
CASSEMGAVGYEQYF
TGTGCCAGCAGTGAAATGGGGGCGGTCGGCTACGAGCAGTACTTC
>NA|TRBV15|NA|TRBJ2-7
CATSRDPSGGSYEQYF
TGTGCCACCAGCAGAGACCCGTCCGGGGGTTCCTACGAGCAGTACTTC
>TRBD2|TRBV6-6|NA|TRBJ2-5
CASNERESEETQYF
TGTGCCAGCAATGAGCGGGAGTCCGAAGAGACCCAGTACTTC